Only one count was recorded for the clone carrying this TCR beta chain. The source of the sample is a study of cytomegalovirus exposure and HLA in healthy donors. J gave up 10 bases and V 7 bases, and 8 bases lay outside the gene matches. The CDR3 is 13 residues long. Germline CDR1 and CDR2: SNHLY and FYNNEI. Using immunoSEQ multiplex PCR, the repertoire was profiled, and TCRdb retains in-frame clones only, with some absent. This table holds 200,000 or so clones, 70% to 85% found once. The receptor's source is a woman younger than 45 in good health and CMV-seropositive. Source material: PBMCs. This sequence joins TRBV2 and TRBJ2-1, with 9 bases matching TRBD2. The CDR3, as DNA: TGTGCCAGCAAGGCGACTAGCGGACAAGAGCAGTTCTTC. Amino acid sequence: CASKATSGQEQFF.